The 6 T cell receptor beta chains given below trace back to one sample, sequenced in a study of CD8+ T cells in alopecia areata. Noted treatment: oral pan-JAK inhibitor, 5-10 mg twice daily. After isolation, RNA underwent reverse transcription to generate cDNA as the sequencing template. Generated by immunoSEQ multiplex PCR, the TCRdb table keeps only in-frame clones and is missing some. The profile shows around 200,000 clones, 64% of them singletons. Specimen: CD4+ T cells sorted from blood, collected at week 4, from a patient treated with tofacitinib. The receptors were gathered from a human donor with alopecia areata.

The rearrangement links TRBV7-9 to TRBJ1-6; tentatively, D is TRBD1 (5 bases). Germline assignment: CDR1 SEHNR and CDR2 FQNEAQ (reference sequence). Trimming cost V 3 bases and J 4 bases, with 13 bases left between them. The CDR3 is 16 amino acids. CDR3 nucleotide sequence: TGTGCCAGCAGCTTGGACATCGAGAATTATAATTCACCCCTCCACTTT. Protein sequence: CASSLDIENYNSPLHF.

This sequence joins TRBV4-3 and TRBJ2-3, with D possibly being TRBD1 (6 bases). The V end lost 1 base, the J end lost 3 bases, and 8 bases lay between the germline ends. Germline V gene data show CDR1 as LGHNA and CDR2 as YSLEER. This CDR3 is 14 amino acids long. CDR3: CASSQAQGTDTQYF. The CDR3 DNA follows: TGCGCCAGCAGCCAAGCGCAGGGGACAGATACGCAGTATTTT.

A few counts support this clone. The rearrangement uses TRBV18 and TRBJ2-2; a possible D gene is TRBD1 (6 bases). From germline, CDR1 is KGHSH and CDR2 LQKENI. The germline V and J ends were trimmed by 6 bases and 4 bases, with 15 bases remaining between them. This CDR3 region has 15 residues. This CDR3 reads CASSHADRFTGELFF. In nucleotides, the CDR3 is TGTGCCAGCTCTCACGCGGACAGATTCACCGGGGAGCTGTTTTTT. The full variable domain, its missing parts supplied by reference TRBV18 and TRBJ2-2, is NAGVMQNPRHLVRRRGQEARLRCSPMKGHSHVYWYRQLPEEGLKFMVYLQKENIIDESGMPKERFSAEFPKEGPSILRIQQVVRGDSAAYFCASSHADRFTGELFFGEGSRLTVL.

This clone has just a few counts. This chain uses TRBV9 with TRBJ2-1; 7 positions match TRBD2. The CDR3 is 14 amino acids. V gave up 1 base and J gave up 7 bases; unmatched junction bases: 5. CDR1 and CDR2 (germline): SGDLS, YYNGEE. CDR3 nucleotide sequence: TGTGCCAGCAGCGTACGCACCGGGGGGAATGAGCAGTTCTTC. Translation gives CASSVRTGGNEQFF.

The V call is TRBV12-5, the J call TRBJ2-1; D gene unclear. The CDR3 runs 14 residues. Between the trimmed V and J ends, which lost 3 bases and 5 bases, there was a span of 11 bases. CDR1 is LGHNT, CDR2 FRNRAP, per germline. This CDR3 reads CASGLNQSHNEQFF. DNA for the CDR3: TGTGCTAGTGGTTTAAACCAGTCCCACAATGAGCAGTTCTTC.

In its sample, this clone was seen a few times. J is TRBJ2-2 and V is TRBV7-2, with D perhaps TRBD1 (6 bases). Germline V CDR1 and CDR2: SGHTA, FQGNSA. V was clipped by 1 base and J by 7 bases, with 10 bases between them. The CDR3 totals 14 residues. The CDR3 protein is CASSLGQANGELFF. The CDR3 nucleotides are TGTGCCAGCAGCTTAGGACAGGCAAACGGGGAGCTGTTTTTT.